This T cell receptor (beta chain) was captured by sequencing in a study of blood T cells in healthy people across ages. Study-wide points: Strong correlation existed between TCR beta diversity and naive T cell percentage.

The CDR3 is made up of 15 amino acids. With 5 bases removed from V and 0 bases from J, the gap between germline ends came to 15 bases. In germline, CDR1 is DFQATT, CDR2 SNEGSKA (reference sequence). This clonotype turned up a few times. Its antigen is unidentified. A second PCR of 7 to 11 cycles used a sample-barcoded 5' primer and a J-beta primer mix. Each cDNA molecule carried a tag from a template-switch adaptor that contained 12 random nucleotides. TCRdb ran MiXCR on the 5' RACE reads and lists one entry per CDR3 protein. The repertoire has approximately 1.5 million distinct CDR3 sequences, about 35% of them found once; the top ten carry about 11%.

The receptor comes from a woman younger than 45 in good health. The chain joins TRBV20-1 to TRBJ2-3; possibly TRBD2 for D (6 bases). The source material was blood. The CDR3 DNA follows: TGCAGTGCTCCCCATTGGGCGGGAAGCACAGATACGCAGTATTTT. Protein sequence: CSAPHWAGSTDTQYF.